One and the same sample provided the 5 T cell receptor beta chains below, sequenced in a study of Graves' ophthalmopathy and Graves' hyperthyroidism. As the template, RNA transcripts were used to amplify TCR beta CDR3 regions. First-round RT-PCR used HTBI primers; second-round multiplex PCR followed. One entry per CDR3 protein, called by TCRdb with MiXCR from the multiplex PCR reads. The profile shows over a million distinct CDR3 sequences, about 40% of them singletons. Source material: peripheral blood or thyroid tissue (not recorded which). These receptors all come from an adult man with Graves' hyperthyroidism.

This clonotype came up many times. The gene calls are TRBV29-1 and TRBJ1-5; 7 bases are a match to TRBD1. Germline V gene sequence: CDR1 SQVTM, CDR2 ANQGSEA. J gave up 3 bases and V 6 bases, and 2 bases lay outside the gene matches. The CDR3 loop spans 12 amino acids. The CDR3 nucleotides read TGCAGCGTCGGGACAGACAATCAGCCCCAGCATTTT. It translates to CSVGTDNQPQHF.

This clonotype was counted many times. The CDR3 DNA reads TGTGCCAGCAGCACCAACACGGCAACTAATGAAAAACTGTTTTTT. It is translated as CASSTNTATNEKLFF. V is TRBV7-8 and J is TRBJ1-4; D is ambiguous. Germline V lookup: CDR1 SGHVS, CDR2 FQNEAQ. The CDR3 totals 15 residues. Trimming pared 5 bases from V and 0 bases from J, leaving 10 bases between.

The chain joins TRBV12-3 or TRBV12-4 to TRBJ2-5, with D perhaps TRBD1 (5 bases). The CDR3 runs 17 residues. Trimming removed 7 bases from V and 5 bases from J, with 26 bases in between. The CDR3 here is CASTNHKGMGLGETQYF. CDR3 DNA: TGTGCCAGCACTAATCACAAGGGGATGGGCCTAGGGGAGACCCAGTACTTC.

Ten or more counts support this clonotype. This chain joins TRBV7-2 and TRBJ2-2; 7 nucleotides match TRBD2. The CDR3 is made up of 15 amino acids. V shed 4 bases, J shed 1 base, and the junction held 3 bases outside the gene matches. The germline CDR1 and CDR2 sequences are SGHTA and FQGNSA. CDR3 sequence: CASSSTSLNTGELFF. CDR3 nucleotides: TGTGCCAGCAGCTCGACTAGCTTGAACACCGGGGAGCTGTTTTTT.

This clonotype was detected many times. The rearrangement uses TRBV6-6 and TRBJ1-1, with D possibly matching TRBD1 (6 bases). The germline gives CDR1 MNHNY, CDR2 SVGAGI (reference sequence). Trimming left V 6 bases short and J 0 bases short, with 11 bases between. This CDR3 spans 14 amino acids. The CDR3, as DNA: TGTGCCAGCAGGAGGGACACCTTGAACACTGAAGCTTTCTTT. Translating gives CASRRDTLNTEAFF.